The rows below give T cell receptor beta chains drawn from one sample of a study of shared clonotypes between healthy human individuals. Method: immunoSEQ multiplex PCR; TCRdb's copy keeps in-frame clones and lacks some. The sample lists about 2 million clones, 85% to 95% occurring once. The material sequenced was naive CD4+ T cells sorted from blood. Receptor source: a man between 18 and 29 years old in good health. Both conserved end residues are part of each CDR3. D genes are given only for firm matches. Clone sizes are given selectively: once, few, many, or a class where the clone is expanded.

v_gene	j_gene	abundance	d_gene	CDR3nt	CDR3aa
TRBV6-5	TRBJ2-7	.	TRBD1	TGTGCCAGCAGTAGACGGGACAGGGCCCACGAGCAGTACTTC	CASSRRDRAHEQYF
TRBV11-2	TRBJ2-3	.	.	TGTGCCAGCAGCTTAGGAGGGATAGGCACAGATACGCAGTATTTT	CASSLGGIGTDTQYF
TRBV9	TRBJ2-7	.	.	TGTGCCAGCAGCGTAGGATTAATAATGGCAGGGCCCTACGAGCAGTACTTC	CASSVGLIMAGPYEQYF
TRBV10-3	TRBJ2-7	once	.	TGTGCCATCAGTGAGTCCGTAGGGGGTGGCTTATCCGAGCAGTACTTC	CAISESVGGGLSEQYF
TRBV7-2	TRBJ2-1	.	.	TGTGCCAGCAGCTTAGATAGGGGTAGCGCCCATTTCTTC	CASSLDRGSAHFF
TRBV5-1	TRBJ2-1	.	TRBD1	TGCGCCAGCAGCAGGGGACAGGGCCCCAATGAGCAGTTCTTC	CASSRGQGPNEQFF
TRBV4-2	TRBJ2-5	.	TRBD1	TGTGCCAGCAGCCCGGGACAGAAAGAGACCCAGTACTTC	CASSPGQKETQYF
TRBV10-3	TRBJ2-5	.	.	TGTGCCATCAGTGAGTCCCCGGGACTTGAGACCCAGTACTTC	CAISESPGLETQYF
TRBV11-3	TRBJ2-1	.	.	TGTGCCAGCAGCTTAGGGGACCCTAGCCACAATGAGCAGTTCTTC	CASSLGDPSHNEQFF
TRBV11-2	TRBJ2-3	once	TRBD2	TGTGCCAGCACCTTAGCGGGACTGCACACAGATACGCAGTATTTT	CASTLAGLHTDTQYF
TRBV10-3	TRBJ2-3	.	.	TGTGCCATCAGATCTAGCCCCGCCATGCCCGATACGCAGTATTTT	CAIRSSPAMPDTQYF
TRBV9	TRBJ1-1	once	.	TGTGCCAGCAGTCCCCCGGGGGACACTGAAGCTTTCTTT	CASSPPGDTEAFF
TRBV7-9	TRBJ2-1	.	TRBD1	TGTGCCAGCAGCTCACTCGGACAGGGGCGGTCCTACAATGAGCAGTTCTTC	CASSSLGQGRSYNEQFF
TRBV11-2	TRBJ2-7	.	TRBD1	TGTGCCAGCAGCTTAGCGACAGGGATATTCTACGAGCAGTACTTC	CASSLATGIFYEQYF
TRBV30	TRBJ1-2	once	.	TGTGCCTGGAGGGGCTATGGTTTAGAGGGGAATAACTATGGCTACACCTTC	CAWRGYGLEGNNYGYTF
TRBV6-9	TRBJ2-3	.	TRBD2	TGTGCCAGCATAGGGGCACTAGCGGGAATGACAGATACGCAGTATTTT	CASIGALAGMTDTQYF
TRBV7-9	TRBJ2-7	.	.	TGTGCCAGCAGCCCCAGGACTGCGATCGGGCGGGAGCAGTACTTC	CASSPRTAIGREQYF
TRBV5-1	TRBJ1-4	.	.	TGCGCCAGCAGCTTGGGGACAGTTGCAACTAATGAAAAACTGTTTTTT	CASSLGTVATNEKLFF
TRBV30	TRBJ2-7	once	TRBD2	TGTGCCTGGAGTGTCGGGCGAGCGGGAGTCTTCGAGCAGTACTTC	CAWSVGRAGVFEQYF
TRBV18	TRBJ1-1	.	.	TGTGCCAGCTCACTGGGGGCCCTGAACACTGAAGCTTTCTTT	CASSLGALNTEAFF
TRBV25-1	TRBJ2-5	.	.	TGTGCCAGCAGTGCCGCGGCCGGGGACCGGACCCAGTACTTC	CASSAAAGDRTQYF
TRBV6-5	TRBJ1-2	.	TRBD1	TGTGCCAGCAGTAGGACAGGGGATCATGGCTACACCTTC	CASSRTGDHGYTF
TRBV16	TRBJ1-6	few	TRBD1	TGTGCCAGCAGCCCCCGACAGGGTGGGAATTCACCCCTCCACTTT	CASSPRQGGNSPLHF
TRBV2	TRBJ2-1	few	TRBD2	TGTGCCAGCAAGCTAGCGGGAGAGCGCAATGAGCAGTTCTTC	CASKLAGERNEQFF
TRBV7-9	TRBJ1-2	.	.	TGTGCCAGCAGCTTAACAGCAGACTATGGCTACACCTTC	CASSLTADYGYTF
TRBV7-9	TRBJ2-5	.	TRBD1	TGTGCCAGCATCTCGACAGGGACAGAGACCCAGTACTTC	CASISTGTETQYF
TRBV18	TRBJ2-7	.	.	TGTGCCAGCTCACCACCCATAAAGGGCTACTACGAGCAGTACTTC	CASSPPIKGYYEQYF
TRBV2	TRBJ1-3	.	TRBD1	TGTGCCAGCAGTGAAAGGAGGGGGCTTGGAAACACCATATATTTT	CASSERRGLGNTIYF
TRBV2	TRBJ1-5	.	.	TGTGCCAGCAGGTTCGGAGGGGGCAATCAGCCCCAGCATTTT	CASRFGGGNQPQHF